One sample yielded the 28 T cell receptor beta chains listed below, sequenced in a study of T cells expressing NK-cell markers. Following a re-call of the 5' RACE reads, TCRdb has one entry per CDR3 protein and lacks DNA. The sample totals about 370,000 distinct CDR3 sequences. The sequenced sample was blood T cells: a sorted CD56 or NKG2C T cell subset, CD4+ or CD8+ T cells, or bulk PBMC T cells (not recorded which). Receptors were obtained from a woman aged 45 to 65 in good health.

The V gene is TRBV29-1, the J gene TRBJ1-1; no DNA is available, so the TRBD1 call from TCRdb remains unchecked. This CDR3 region has 17 residues. Germline CDR1 SQVTM, CDR2 ANQGSEA. The CDR3: CSVDSPGTGFSPSEAFF.

The chain has TRBV3-1 and TRBJ2-5. The CDR3 runs to 14 residues. Per the germline V gene, CDR1 is LGHDT and CDR2 is YNNKEL (reference sequence). The CDR3 sequence: CASSQSGYQETQYF.

This rearrangement joins TRBV10-2 to TRBJ2-5. This CDR3 has 14 amino acids. The germline CDR1 and CDR2 sequences are WSHSY and SAAADI. CDR3 protein: CASAYSGRGETQYF.

The chain combines TRBV7-2 with TRBJ2-3; there is no DNA to check the TCRdb D call of TRBD2. Germline values: CDR1 SGHTA, CDR2 FQGNSA. The CDR3 spans 15 residues. The CDR3 region is CASSLDFSSTDTQYF.

The rearrangement joins TRBV12-3 or TRBV12-4 to TRBJ2-3; TCRdb's assignment of TRBD1 cannot be checked, as there is no DNA. The CDR3 covers 14 residues. The CDR3 loop reads CASTWKGGSDTQYF.

CDR3 in amino acids: CAISGSLADTQYF. The chain links TRBV10-3 to TRBJ2-3. Per germline, CDR1 ENHRY and CDR2 SYGVKD. The CDR3 length is 13 residues.

The chain uses TRBV20-1 and TRBJ2-4; TCRdb designates TRBD2, a call that cannot be tested without DNA. Germline V CDR1 and CDR2: DFQATT, SNEGSKA (reference sequence). The CDR3 is made up of 15 amino acids. This CDR3 reads CSATQREETKNIQYF.

This rearrangement joins TRBV2 to TRBJ1-1; TCRdb lists TRBD1, though no DNA is available to test this call. The CDR3 has 14 amino acids. Per germline, CDR1 SNHLY and CDR2 FYNNEI. Here the CDR3 reads CASSLRRDNTEAFF. The full variable domain, its missing parts supplied by reference TRBV2 and TRBJ1-1, is EPEVTQTPSHQVTQMGQEVILRCVPISNHLYFYWYRQILGQKVEFLVSFYNNEISEKSEIFDDQFSVERPDGSNFTLKIRSTKLEDSAMYFCASSLRRDNTEAFFGQGTRLTVV.

J is TRBJ2-7 and V is TRBV11-1; without DNA, the TCRdb call of TRBD1 cannot be checked. This CDR3 contains 12 residues. Per germline, CDR1 SGHAT and CDR2 FQDESV (reference sequence). This CDR3 reads CASSLSGGQQYF.

The V and J genes are TRBV27 and TRBJ2-1; the TRBD2 assignment by TCRdb is unverifiable without DNA. Germline values: CDR1 MNHEY, CDR2 SMNVEV (reference sequence). CDR3 length: 12 amino acids. CDR3: CASSAGLREQFF.

The CDR3 region is CAISQQGNEQFF. The chain combines TRBV10-3 with TRBJ2-1; TCRdb reports TRBD1, a call that lacks DNA to check it against. The CDR3 totals 12 residues. The germline V gene has CDR1 ENHRY and CDR2 SYGVKD.

The chain employs TRBV21-1 and TRBJ1-2. TRBV21-1 counts as a pseudogene. The CDR3 sequence is 14 residues long. CDR3 region: CASSDITVIDGYTF.

This sequence joins TRBV14 and TRBJ2-1; the D gene TCRdb calls, TRBD1, cannot be checked with no DNA. The CDR3 sequence is 15 residues long. From germline, CDR1 is SGHDN and CDR2 FVKESK. CDR3 sequence: CASSQGGQMYNEQFF.

The chain links TRBV3-1 to TRBJ1-1. The CDR3 runs to 15 residues. Germline CDR1 reads LGHDT; CDR2 reads YNNKEL (reference sequence). CDR3 sequence: CASSPAGRGNTEAFF. Variable domain in full (rest from reference TRBV3-1 and TRBJ1-1): DTAVSQTPKYLVTQMGNDKSIKCEQNLGHDTMYWYKQDSKKFLKIMFSYNNKELIINETVPNRFSPKSPDKAHLNLHINSLELGDSAVYFCASSPAGRGNTEAFFGQGTRLTVV.

This chain connects TRBV20-1 to TRBJ2-1; TCRdb outputs TRBD1, but without DNA this stays unchecked. CDR1 is DFQATT, CDR2 SNEGSKA, per germline (reference sequence). The CDR3 loop spans 14 amino acids. CDR3: CSLRGASSYNEQFF.

The chain couples TRBV7-2 to TRBJ2-1; without DNA, the TCRdb call of TRBD2 cannot be checked. The CDR3 length is 17 residues. Germline lookup yields CDR1 SGHTA and CDR2 FQGNSA. The chain's CDR3 is CASSRGRTSGSSGEQFF.

This chain links TRBV3-1 with TRBJ1-1; TCRdb's D gene call, TRBD1, goes unchecked for lack of DNA. The V gene's germline CDR1 is LGHDT and CDR2 YNNKEL (reference sequence). The CDR3 length is 16 residues. CDR3 protein: CASSPISGTLRGEAFF.

This rearrangement joins TRBV14 to TRBJ2-7; TCRdb's assignment of TRBD1 cannot be checked, as there is no DNA. This CDR3 comprises 15 residues. Germline V gives CDR1 SGHDN, CDR2 FVKESK. This CDR3 reads CASSQRGAEASGQYF.

This sequence joins TRBV5-1 and TRBJ1-3; TCRdb's D call of TRBD1 is untestable without DNA. CDR1 and CDR2 (germline): SGHRS, YFSETQ. This CDR3 contains 15 residues. CDR3 amino acids: CASSPGGTSGNTIYF.

The chain couples TRBV5-1 to TRBJ2-7. This CDR3 has 15 residues. The germline gives CDR1 SGHRS, CDR2 YFSETQ. The CDR3 reads CASSLRQGTSYEQYF.

The chain has TRBV7-9 and TRBJ2-3; TCRdb's D call of TRBD2 is untestable without DNA. This CDR3 is 18 amino acids long. Germline V CDR1 and CDR2: SEHNR, FQNEAQ (reference sequence). CDR3 in amino acids: CASSQSGSGGTRPDTQYF.

The chain employs TRBV2 and TRBJ2-5; TCRdb gives TRBD1 as the D gene, but with no DNA this cannot be confirmed. The CDR3 runs to 13 residues. CDR1 and CDR2 (germline): SNHLY, FYNNEI. CDR3 residues: CASKDRLQETQYF.

The rearrangement uses TRBV5-1 and TRBJ2-1; TCRdb names TRBD2, which stays unverified in the absence of DNA. Germline values: CDR1 SGHRS, CDR2 YFSETQ. This CDR3 is built from 15 residues. The CDR3 loop reads CASSLSSGRIDEQFF.

The chain recombines TRBV5-1 with TRBJ2-6. This CDR3 contains 16 residues. The germline CDR1 and CDR2 sequences are SGHRS and YFSETQ. CDR3 region: CASRLFSGPGANVLTF. The whole variable domain, remainder taken from reference TRBV5-1 and TRBJ2-6, is KAGVTQTPRYLIKTRGQQVTLSCSPISGHRSVSWYQQTPGQGLQFLFEYFSETQRNKGNFPGRFSGRQFSNSRSEMNVSTLELGDSALYLCASRLFSGPGANVLTFGAGSRLTVL.

The chain links TRBV27 to TRBJ2-1; lacking DNA, the TRBD2 call made by TCRdb goes unchecked. CDR3 length equals 16 residues. CDR1 and CDR2 from the germline V gene are MNHEY and SMNVEV (reference sequence). The CDR3 is CATHSGTSGRRNEQFF.

This chain uses TRBV12-3 or TRBV12-4 with TRBJ2-7; checking the TCRdb D call of TRBD1 is not possible without DNA. The CDR3 is made up of 15 amino acids. The chain's CDR3 is CASSPGQVVSSEQYF.

The chain recombines TRBV2 with TRBJ2-3; TCRdb selects TRBD2, and the lack of DNA leaves this call unchecked. From germline, CDR1 is SNHLY and CDR2 FYNNEI. The CDR3 totals 15 residues. The CDR3 sequence: CASGVAGGPADTQYF.

This chain links TRBV5-6 with TRBJ2-7; TCRdb lists TRBD1, though no DNA is available to test this call. Germline CDR1 SGHDT, CDR2 YYEEEE. The CDR3 runs to 17 residues. CDR3 sequence reads: CASSLFAPGQGVYEQYF. The variable domain in full, with the rest retrieved from reference TRBV5-6 and TRBJ2-7, is DAGVTQSPTHLIKTRGQQVTLRCSPKSGHDTVSWYQQALGQGPQFIFQYYEEEERQRGNFPDRFSGHQFPNYSSELNVNALLLGDSALYLCASSLFAPGQGVYEQYFGPGTRLTVT.